These 8 T cell receptor beta chains came from one sample sequenced in a study of cytomegalovirus exposure and HLA in healthy donors. A multiplex PCR was run with 60 Vbeta primers and 13 Jbeta primers. Method: immunoSEQ multiplex PCR; TCRdb's copy keeps in-frame clones and lacks some. Of about 110,000 clones detected, roughly four fifths appear once; the ten largest clones hold roughly 3%. Sequencing used PBMCs. Receptors were obtained from a male donor in good health and CMV-seropositive.

The genes are TRBV29-1 and TRBJ2-3; 8 positions match TRBD2. J was trimmed by 3 bases and V by 4 bases; bases with no gene match: 6. The length of the CDR3 is 14 residues. The germline CDR1 and CDR2 sequences are SQVTM and ANQGSEA. The CDR3: CSVVAGWGTDTQYF. The CDR3 bases are TGCAGCGTTGTAGCGGGATGGGGGACAGATACGCAGTATTTT.

The V call is TRBV4-1, the J call TRBJ2-3, with 9 nucleotides matching TRBD2. Germline V CDR1 and CDR2: MGHRA, YSYEKL. The J segment lost 4 bases and the V segment lost 0 bases, leaving 5 bases of the junction unmatched. The CDR3 runs 16 residues. CDR3 protein: CASSQDSGSRADTQYF. CDR3 DNA sequence: TGCGCCAGCAGCCAAGATAGCGGGAGTCGCGCAGATACGCAGTATTTT.

The gene calls are TRBV15 and TRBJ1-2; D gene ambiguous. Germline values: CDR1 LNHNV, CDR2 YYDKDF (reference sequence). Trimming took off 6 bases at V and 1 base at J, with 6 bases between the two ends. The CDR3 has 12 amino acids. CDR3 DNA: TGTGCCACCAGTCGGGGTAACTATGGCTACACCTTC. Translated, it gives CATSRGNYGYTF.

The genes are TRBV28 and TRBJ2-7, with TRBD2 identical over 7 bases. The CDR3 is made up of 13 amino acids. The V segment lost 8 bases and the J segment 3 bases; nucleotides outside the gene matches: 7. The germline CDR1 and CDR2 sequences are MDHEN and SYDVKM. The CDR3: CASGGEGIYEQYF. The CDR3 DNA is TGTGCCAGCGGGGGGGAAGGCATCTACGAGCAGTACTTC.

For this clone: One end of the junction varies from germline; a read error may be responsible. This chain connects TRBV25-1 to TRBJ1-6; D possibly corresponds to TRBD1 (6 bases). CDR3 size: 15 residues. CDR1 MGHDK and CDR2 SYGVNS come from the germline V gene. The CDR3 reads CASSGLQGFSSPLNF. Here the CDR3 DNA reads TGTGCCAGCAGTGGGCTACAGGGTTTCTCCTCACCCCTCAACTTT. Full variable domain (missing parts from reference TRBV25-1 and TRBJ1-6): EADIYQTPRYLVIGTGKKITLECSQTMGHDKMYWYQQDPGMELHLIHYSYGVNSTEKGDLSSESTVSRIRTEHFPLTLESARPSHTSQYLCASSGLQGFSSPLNFGNGTRLTVT.

The genes are TRBV18 and TRBJ1-1; D remains ambiguous. The CDR3 loop spans 15 amino acids. Germline CDR1 is KGHSH and CDR2 is LQKENI. V was shortened by 4 bases and J by 1 base, with 13 bases between the two germline ends. The CDR3 protein is CASSQHRTENTEAFF. CDR3 DNA: TGTGCCAGCTCACAACACCGAACAGAGAACACTGAAGCTTTCTTT. Variable domain in full (rest from reference TRBV18 and TRBJ1-1): NAGVMQNPRHLVRRRGQEARLRCSPMKGHSHVYWYRQLPEEGLKFMVYLQKENIIDESGMPKERFSAEFPKEGPSILRIQQVVRGDSAAYFCASSQHRTENTEAFFGQGTRLTVV.

The chain recombines TRBV9 with TRBJ1-6; TRBD1 might be the D (6 bases). The V gene lost 3 bases and the J gene lost 7 bases, with 14 bases spanning the gap. Germline V gene data show CDR1 as SGDLS and CDR2 as YYNGEE. The CDR3 has 15 residues. The CDR3 loop is CASSADRRGNSPLHF. The CDR3 region has the DNA TGTGCCAGCAGCGCTGACAGGCGGGGGAATTCACCCCTCCACTTT.

The V and J genes are TRBV6-5 and TRBJ2-5; D perhaps matches TRBD1 (5 bases). Germline CDR1 MNHEY, CDR2 SVGAGI. The CDR3 consists of 15 residues. V was cut by 0 bases and J by 4 bases, with 12 bases left in between. The CDR3 region has the DNA TGTGCCAGCAGTTACTCGGCCGACAGTATAGAGACCCAGTACTTC. Amino acids: CASSYSADSIETQYF.